This is a list of T cell receptor beta chains from one sample in a study of blood T cell repertoires in COVID-19. The assay was immunoSEQ multiplex PCR, and TCRdb's table has in-frame clones only and misses some. The table includes roughly 250,000 clones, approximately 88% detected once. The specimen sequenced was PBMCs or T cells enriched from blood (not recorded which). These receptor sequences come from a woman aged 40-49 years with acute COVID-19. Each CDR3 is given with its conserved first and last residue. Each record gives: clone size, J gene, V gene, D gene, CDR3 DNA, CDR3 protein. The D gene is left open where the match is weak. Some rows mark clone size as missing; the rest say once, few, many or name a class of expanded clone.

NA,TRBJ2-1,TRBV19,TRBD2,TGTGCCAGTAGTCGAAACTCGGGACTAGCGGACAATGAGCAGTTCTTC,CASSRNSGLADNEQFF
once,TRBJ2-3,TRBV4-1,NA,TGCGCCAGCAGCCAGTTCAGTACGCAGTATTTT,CASSQFSTQYF
NA,TRBJ1-1,TRBV10-3,NA,TGTGCCATCAGTGGTAGTGAGAACACTGAAGCTTTCTTT,CAISGSENTEAFF
few,TRBJ1-1,TRBV24-1,NA,TGTGCCACCGCTGACGACAGGAACACTGAAGCTTTCTTT,CATADDRNTEAFF
NA,TRBJ2-3,TRBV5-1,NA,TGCGCCAGCAGGAGGGAGCTGGAACGAGATACGCAGTATTTT,CASRRELERDTQYF
NA,TRBJ2-1,TRBV11-3,TRBD1,TGTGCCAGCAGCTCCGGGACAGGGAATCTCTATGAGCAGTTCTTC,CASSSGTGNLYEQFF
NA,TRBJ2-7,TRBV3-1/TRBV3-2,NA,TGTGCCAGCAGCCACGGTTCCTACGAGCAGTACTTC,CASSHGSYEQYF
NA,TRBJ2-1,TRBV4-1,TRBD2,TGCGCCAGCAGCCAAGGATTAGCGGGTCACGAGCAGTTCTTC,CASSQGLAGHEQFF
NA,TRBJ1-2,TRBV5-5,TRBD1,TGTGCCAGCAGCTTATCAGGGACAGGGATCTCCCCGGGCTATGGCTACACCTTC,CASSLSGTGISPGYGYTF
NA,TRBJ2-6,TRBV19,TRBD1,TGTGCCAGTAGTATTGGGGTGGGACAGTGGAGCTCTGGGGCCAACGTCCTGACTTTC,CASSIGVGQWSSGANVLTF